Below, 11 T cell receptor beta chains from the same sample are listed, as sequenced in a study of OX40 agonist ivuxolimab in advanced cancers. The table came from immunoSEQ multiplex PCR; TCRdb's copy has only in-frame clones and leaves some out. The sample records some 41,000 clones, more than 85% being singletons. Source: CD4+ or CD8+ T cells sorted from blood, taken in a trial of the OX40 agonist ivuxolimab. These receptors all come from an adult with an advanced solid tumor such as melanoma, head and neck, liver or kidney cancer.

The V and J genes are TRBV5-4 and TRBJ1-6, with D possibly matching TRBD1 (5 bases). The V end was cut by 0 bases, the J end by 9 bases, with 10 bases between. This CDR3 has 14 amino acids. Looked up from germline, CDR1 is SGHNT and CDR2 is YYREEE (reference sequence). In nucleotides, the CDR3 is TGTGCCAGCAGCTTGGAGGGCGGGGGTTCACCCCTCCACTTT. Translating gives CASSLEGGGSPLHF.

The gene calls are TRBV10-2 and TRBJ2-2, with unresolved D. V shed 1 base and J shed 4 bases, with 4 bases lying between them. Looked up from germline, CDR1 is WSHSY and CDR2 is SAAADI. The CDR3 totals 13 residues. This CDR3 is CASSELGTGELFF. The CDR3 DNA sequence: TGCGCCAGCAGTGAGTTGGGCACCGGGGAGCTGTTTTTT.

This chain links TRBV5-4 with TRBJ1-2, with D hard to call. CDR1 is SGHNT and CDR2 is YYREEE in the germline V gene (reference sequence). The CDR3 is made up of 13 amino acids. V dropped 2 bases and J dropped 8 bases, with 13 bases sitting between them. CDR3 DNA: TGTGCCAGCAGCTTTATCTTAGAGGAAGGCTACACCTTC. Translating it yields CASSFILEEGYTF. The full variable domain, in which reference TRBV5-4 and TRBJ1-2 provide the parts outside the CDR3, is ETGVTQSPTHLIKTRGQQVTLRCSSQSGHNTVSWYQQALGQGPQFIFQYYREEENGRGNFPPRFSGLQFPNYSSELNVNALELDDSALYLCASSFILEEGYTFGSGTRLTVV.

This clone was detected once. The chain links TRBV2 to TRBJ2-7; perhaps D is TRBD1 or TRBD2 (5 bases each). The germline V and J ends were trimmed by 8 bases and 2 bases, with 13 bases remaining between them. Germline loops: CDR1 SNHLY, CDR2 FYNNEI. There are 13 residues in the CDR3. CDR3 sequence (DNA): TGTGCCAGCGGCGGCCAGGGACCCTACGAGCAGTACTTC. Protein: CASGGQGPYEQYF.

CDR3 protein: CASRQVQETQYF. The CDR3 nucleotides are TGTGCCAGCAGACAGGTACAAGAGACCCAGTACTTC. V gene TRBV2 combines with J gene TRBJ2-5; D is perhaps TRBD1 (5 bases). V gave up 6 bases and J gave up 2 bases, with 7 bases separating them. Per the germline V gene, CDR1 is SNHLY and CDR2 is FYNNEI. This CDR3 spans 12 amino acids. The full variable domain, completed using reference TRBV2 and TRBJ2-5, is EPEVTQTPSHQVTQMGQEVILRCVPISNHLYFYWYRQILGQKVEFLVSFYNNEISEKSEIFDDQFSVERPDGSNFTLKIRSTKLEDSAMYFCASRQVQETQYFGPGTRLLVL.

The V gene is TRBV7-3, the J gene TRBJ1-1; D not resolved. V was clipped by 3 bases and J by 7 bases, with 9 bases between them. The CDR3 consists of 12 residues. Germline assignment: CDR1 SGHTA and CDR2 FQGTGA. CDR3 protein: CASSFLDGEAFF. Here the CDR3 DNA reads TGTGCCAGCAGCTTCCTAGACGGTGAAGCTTTCTTT.

V usage is TRBV2 and J usage is TRBJ2-5, with TRBD1 matching 11 bases. Germline lookup yields CDR1 SNHLY and CDR2 FYNNEI. CDR3 length: 15 residues. V shed 3 bases and J 7 bases; nucleotides not matched to a gene: 7. The CDR3 region is CASSDRDRGIGTQYF. The CDR3 DNA reads TGTGCCAGCAGTGACCGGGACAGGGGGATCGGGACCCAGTACTTC.

This rearrangement joins TRBV28 to TRBJ1-4; no firm D call. Trimming took 5 bases from V and 4 from J, leaving 11 bases between them. Germline CDR1 reads MDHEN; CDR2 reads SYDVKM. The CDR3 extends over 14 amino acids. CDR3 loop: CASSTNDGNEKLFF. In DNA, the CDR3 is TGTGCCAGCAGTACCAACGACGGTAATGAAAAACTGTTTTTT.

The chain carries TRBV7-9 and TRBJ2-2; D remains ambiguous. V was shortened by 5 bases and J by 6 bases, with 4 bases between the two germline ends. The CDR3 length is 11 residues. CDR1 is SEHNR and CDR2 is FQNEAQ in the germline V gene (reference sequence). The CDR3 here is CASSPSGELFF. CDR3 coding DNA: TGTGCCAGCAGCCCCTCCGGGGAGCTGTTTTTT.

The V call is TRBV7-2, the J call TRBJ1-1; D is unresolved. Trimming cost V 7 bases and J 4 bases, with 16 bases left between them. This CDR3 comprises 14 residues. Germline V gives CDR1 SGHTA, CDR2 FQGNSA. The CDR3 is CASNARGGTTEAFF. For the CDR3, the DNA is TGTGCCAGCAACGCCCGGGGTGGCACCACTGAAGCTTTCTTT.

The CDR3 coding sequence is TGTGCCAGCAGTTTGGGGCTAAGCACAGATACGCAGTATTTT. It translates to CASSLGLSTDTQYF. This chain links TRBV27 with TRBJ2-3; D is possibly TRBD1 (5 bases). This CDR3 is 14 amino acids long. CDR1 MNHEY and CDR2 SMNVEV come from the germline V gene (reference sequence). Trimming took 3 bases from V and 0 from J, leaving 7 bases between them.